This T cell receptor (beta chain) was sequenced during a study of T cells after yellow fever vaccination. Study at large: SMART-Seq v4 Ultra Low Input handled preparation of low-cell-number fractions. Study-level points and caveats: It was the secondary response that reached its peak faster, day 5 versus 15, but it was weaker. Contaminating bulk clonotypes could be abundant in FACS-sorted repertoires. Reappearance after the booster was seen for most primary-vaccination clones, at more than 95% CD4 and about 90% CD8.

This clonotype was seen many times. The antigen is unknown. The V and J ends lost 6 bases and 2 bases respectively, with 13 bases between them. The CDR3 is 14 amino acids. Each CDR3 protein gets one entry after TCRdb re-called the 5' RACE reads with MiXCR. Of roughly 160,000 distinct CDR3 sequences in the sample, about 7% were seen once. The TCR sequence derives from a man aged 18 to 30 who received the YFV17D yellow fever vaccine. The source was CD4+ T cells sorted from PBMCs, collected 4 to 6 days after the first yellow fever vaccination. This rearrangement joins TRBV12-3 or TRBV12-4 to TRBJ1-2, with D possibly being TRBD1 (5 bases). The chain's CDR3 is CASSLFGGNYGYTF. In DNA form, the CDR3 reads TGTGCCAGCAGCCTCTTCGGGGGGAACTATGGCTACACCTTC.